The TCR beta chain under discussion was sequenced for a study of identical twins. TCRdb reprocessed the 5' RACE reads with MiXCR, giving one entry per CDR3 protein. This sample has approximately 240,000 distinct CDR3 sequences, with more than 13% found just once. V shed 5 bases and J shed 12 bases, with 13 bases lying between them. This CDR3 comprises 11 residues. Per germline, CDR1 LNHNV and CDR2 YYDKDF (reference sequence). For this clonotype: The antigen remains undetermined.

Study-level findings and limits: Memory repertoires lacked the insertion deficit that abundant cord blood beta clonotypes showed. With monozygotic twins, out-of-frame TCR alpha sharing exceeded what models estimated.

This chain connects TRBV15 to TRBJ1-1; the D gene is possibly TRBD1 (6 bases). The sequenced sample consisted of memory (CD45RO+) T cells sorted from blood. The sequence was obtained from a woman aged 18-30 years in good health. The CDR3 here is CATSGYRETFF. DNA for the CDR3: TGTGCCACCAGCGGCTACAGGGAAACTTTCTTT.